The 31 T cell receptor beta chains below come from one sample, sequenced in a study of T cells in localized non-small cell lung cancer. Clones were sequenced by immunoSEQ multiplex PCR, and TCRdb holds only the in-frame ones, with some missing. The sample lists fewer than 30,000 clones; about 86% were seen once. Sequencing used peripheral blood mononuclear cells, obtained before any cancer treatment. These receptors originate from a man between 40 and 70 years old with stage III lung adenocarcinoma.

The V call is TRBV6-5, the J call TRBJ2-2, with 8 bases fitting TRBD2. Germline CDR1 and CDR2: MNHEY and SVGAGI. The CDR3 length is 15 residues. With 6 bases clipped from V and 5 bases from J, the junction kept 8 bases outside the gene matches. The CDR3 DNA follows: TGTGCCAGCAGACGGACTAGCAGCAATACCGGGGAGCTGTTTTTT. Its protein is CASRRTSSNTGELFF.

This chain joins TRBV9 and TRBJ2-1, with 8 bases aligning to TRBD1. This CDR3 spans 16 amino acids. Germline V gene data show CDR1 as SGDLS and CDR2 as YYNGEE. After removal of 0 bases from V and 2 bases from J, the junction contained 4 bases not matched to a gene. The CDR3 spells CASSVAPGGAYNEQFF. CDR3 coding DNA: TGTGCCAGCAGCGTAGCTCCAGGGGGCGCCTACAATGAGCAGTTCTTC.

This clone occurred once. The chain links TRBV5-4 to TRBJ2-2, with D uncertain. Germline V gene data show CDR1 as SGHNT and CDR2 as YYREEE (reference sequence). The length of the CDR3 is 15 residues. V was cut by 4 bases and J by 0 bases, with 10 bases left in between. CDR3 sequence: CASSRLQANTGELFF. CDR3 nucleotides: TGTGCCAGCAGCCGACTTCAGGCGAACACCGGGGAGCTGTTTTTT.

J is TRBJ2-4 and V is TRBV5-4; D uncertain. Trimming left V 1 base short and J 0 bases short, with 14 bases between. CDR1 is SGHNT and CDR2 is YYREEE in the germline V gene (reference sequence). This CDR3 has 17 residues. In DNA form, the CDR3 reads TGTGCCAGCAGCTTGAATTTGGAGAAGGGAGCCAAAAACATTCAGTACTTC. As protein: CASSLNLEKGAKNIQYF.

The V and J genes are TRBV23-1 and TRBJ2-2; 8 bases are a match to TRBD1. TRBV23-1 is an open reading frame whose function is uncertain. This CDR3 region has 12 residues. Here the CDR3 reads CAQGAYTGELFF. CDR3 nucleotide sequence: TGCGCTCAGGGGGCCTACACCGGGGAGCTGTTTTTT.

The CDR3 bases are TGCGCCAGCAGCCCTAACCGGGACAGTTACACAGATACGCAGTATTTT. This gives the protein CASSPNRDSYTDTQYF. The V and J genes are TRBV5-1 and TRBJ2-3; 7 bases line up with TRBD1. V dropped 4 bases and J dropped 2; count of bases not matched to a gene: 10. Per germline, CDR1 SGHRS and CDR2 YFSETQ. This CDR3 is 16 amino acids long.

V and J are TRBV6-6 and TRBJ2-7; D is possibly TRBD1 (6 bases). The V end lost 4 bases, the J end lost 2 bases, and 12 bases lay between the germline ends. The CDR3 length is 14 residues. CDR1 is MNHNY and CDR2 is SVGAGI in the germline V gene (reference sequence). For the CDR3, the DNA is TGTGCCAGCAGTTCATCGACAGGCCCCTACGAGCAGTACTTC. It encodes CASSSSTGPYEQYF.

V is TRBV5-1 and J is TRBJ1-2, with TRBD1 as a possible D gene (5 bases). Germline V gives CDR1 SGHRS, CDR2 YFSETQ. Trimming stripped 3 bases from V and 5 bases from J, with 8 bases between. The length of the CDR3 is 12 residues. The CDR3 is CASSSTGYGYTF. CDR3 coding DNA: TGCGCCAGCAGCTCTACAGGATATGGCTACACCTTC.

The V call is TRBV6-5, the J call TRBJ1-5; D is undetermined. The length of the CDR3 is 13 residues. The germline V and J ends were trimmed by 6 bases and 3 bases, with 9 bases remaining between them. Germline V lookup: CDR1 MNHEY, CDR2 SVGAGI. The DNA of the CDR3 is TGTGCCAGCAGATACGGGATCAATCAGCCCCAGCATTTT. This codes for CASRYGINQPQHF.

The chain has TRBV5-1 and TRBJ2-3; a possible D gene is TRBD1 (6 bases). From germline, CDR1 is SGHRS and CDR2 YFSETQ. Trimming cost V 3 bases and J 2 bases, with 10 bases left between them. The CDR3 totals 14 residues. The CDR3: CASSSGQITDTQYF. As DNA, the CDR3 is TGCGCCAGCAGCTCAGGACAGATCACAGATACGCAGTATTTT.

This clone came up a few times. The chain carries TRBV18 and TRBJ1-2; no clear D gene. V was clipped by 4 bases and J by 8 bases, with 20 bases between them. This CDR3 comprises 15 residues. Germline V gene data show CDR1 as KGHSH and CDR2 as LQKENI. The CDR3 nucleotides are TGTGCCAGCTCACGGATTGAAGACGCGGCGGAGGGCTACACCTTC. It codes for CASSRIEDAAEGYTF. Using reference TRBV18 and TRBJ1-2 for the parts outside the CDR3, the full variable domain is NAGVMQNPRHLVRRRGQEARLRCSPMKGHSHVYWYRQLPEEGLKFMVYLQKENIIDESGMPKERFSAEFPKEGPSILRIQQVVRGDSAAYFCASSRIEDAAEGYTFGSGTRLTVV.

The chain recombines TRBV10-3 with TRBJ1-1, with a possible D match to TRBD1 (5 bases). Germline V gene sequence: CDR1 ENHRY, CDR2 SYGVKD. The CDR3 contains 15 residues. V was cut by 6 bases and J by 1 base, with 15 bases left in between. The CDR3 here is CAISGDPSGNTEAFF. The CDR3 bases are TGTGCCATCAGCGGGGACCCCTCGGGGAACACTGAAGCTTTCTTT.

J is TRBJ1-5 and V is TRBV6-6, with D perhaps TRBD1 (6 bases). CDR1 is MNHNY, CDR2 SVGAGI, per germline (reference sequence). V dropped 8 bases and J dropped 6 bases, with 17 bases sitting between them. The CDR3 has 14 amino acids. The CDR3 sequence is CASREGGMGQPQHF. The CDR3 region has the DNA TGTGCCAGCCGGGAGGGGGGCATGGGTCAGCCCCAGCATTTT.

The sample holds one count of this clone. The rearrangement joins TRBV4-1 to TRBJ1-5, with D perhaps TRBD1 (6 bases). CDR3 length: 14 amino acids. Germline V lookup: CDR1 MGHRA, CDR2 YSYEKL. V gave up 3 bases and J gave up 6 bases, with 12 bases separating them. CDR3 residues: CASSQAGQSQPQHF. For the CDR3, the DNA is TGCGCCAGCAGCCAGGCTGGACAGAGTCAGCCCCAGCATTTT.

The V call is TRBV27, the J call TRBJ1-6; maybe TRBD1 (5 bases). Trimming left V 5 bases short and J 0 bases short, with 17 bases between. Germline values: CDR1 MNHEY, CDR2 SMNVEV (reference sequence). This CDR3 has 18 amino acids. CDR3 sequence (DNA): TGTGCCAGCAGTGGGACCGGGACCGTGAGCTCCTATAATTCACCCCTCCACTTT. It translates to CASSGTGTVSSYNSPLHF.

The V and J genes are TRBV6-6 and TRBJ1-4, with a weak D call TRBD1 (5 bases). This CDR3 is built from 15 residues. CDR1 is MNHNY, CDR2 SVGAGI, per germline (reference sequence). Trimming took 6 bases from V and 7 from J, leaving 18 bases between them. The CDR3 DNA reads TGTGCCAGCAGCTCACACGACAGTTCTCGTGAAAAACTGTTTTTT. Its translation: CASSSHDSSREKLFF.

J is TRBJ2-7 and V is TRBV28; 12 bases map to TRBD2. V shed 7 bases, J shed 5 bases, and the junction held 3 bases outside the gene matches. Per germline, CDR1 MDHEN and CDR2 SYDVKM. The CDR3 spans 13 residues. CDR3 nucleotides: TGTGCCAGCAAACTAGCGGGAGGCGACGAGCAGTACTTC. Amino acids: CASKLAGGDEQYF.

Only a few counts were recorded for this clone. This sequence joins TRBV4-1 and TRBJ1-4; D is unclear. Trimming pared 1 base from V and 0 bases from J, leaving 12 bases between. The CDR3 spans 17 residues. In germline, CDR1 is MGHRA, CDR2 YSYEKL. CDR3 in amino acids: CASSQAGLLSTNEKLFF. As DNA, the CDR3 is TGCGCCAGCAGCCAAGCGGGGTTATTGTCAACTAATGAAAAACTGTTTTTT.

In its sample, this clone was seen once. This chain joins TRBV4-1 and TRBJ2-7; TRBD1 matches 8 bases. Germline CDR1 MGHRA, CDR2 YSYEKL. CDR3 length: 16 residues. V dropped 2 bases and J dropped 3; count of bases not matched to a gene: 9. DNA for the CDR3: TGCGCCAGCAGCCAATCTCAGGGGGCGCGGGTCTACGAGCAGTACTTC. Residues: CASSQSQGARVYEQYF.

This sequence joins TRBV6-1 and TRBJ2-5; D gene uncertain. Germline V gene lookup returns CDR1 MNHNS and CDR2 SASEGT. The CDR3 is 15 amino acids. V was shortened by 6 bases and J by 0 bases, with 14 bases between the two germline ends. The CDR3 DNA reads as TGTGCCAGCAGGAAGCTACCCGATAACCAAGAGACCCAGTACTTC. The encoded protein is CASRKLPDNQETQYF.

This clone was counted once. CDR3: CASSYGSGETQYF. DNA of the CDR3: TGTGCCAGCAGTTACGGTTCAGGAGAGACCCAGTACTTC. The genes are TRBV6-5 and TRBJ2-5, with D unresolved. The CDR3 spans 13 residues. V shed 2 bases and J shed 4 bases, with 8 bases lying between them. CDR1 MNHEY and CDR2 SVGAGI come from the germline V gene.

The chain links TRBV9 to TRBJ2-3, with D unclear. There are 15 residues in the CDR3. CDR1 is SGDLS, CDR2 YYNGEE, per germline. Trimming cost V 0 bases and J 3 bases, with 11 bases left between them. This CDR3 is CASSVGAVGTDTQYF. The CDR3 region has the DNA TGTGCCAGCAGCGTAGGCGCGGTCGGGACAGATACGCAGTATTTT.

CDR3 sequence: CASSRGLSSYEQYF. CDR3 coding DNA: TGTGCCAGCTCTAGGGGCTTGAGCTCCTACGAGCAGTACTTC. The gene calls are TRBV19 and TRBJ2-7, with TRBD1 as a possible D gene (5 bases). CDR3 length: 14 residues. CDR1 LNHDA and CDR2 SQIVND come from the germline V gene (reference sequence). The ends were cut back, 9 bases at V and 0 bases at J, with 15 bases in the middle.

CDR3 loop: CASSIRGEAGRYGYTF. CDR3 DNA sequence: TGTGCCAGTAGTATTCGAGGGGAGGCAGGGAGGTATGGCTACACCTTC. The chain carries TRBV19 and TRBJ1-2; a possible D gene is TRBD1 (5 bases). Germline CDR1 is LNHDA and CDR2 is SQIVND (reference sequence). This CDR3 comprises 16 residues. The V end lost 3 bases, the J end lost 5 bases, and 19 bases lay between the germline ends.

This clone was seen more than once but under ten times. CDR3 protein: CASRKQNTEAFF. The DNA for the CDR3 is TGTGCCAGTAGAAAGCAGAACACTGAAGCTTTCTTT. The chain couples TRBV19 to TRBJ1-1, with D unclear. CDR3 length: 12 residues. Trimming shortened V by 6 bases and J by 1 base, and 6 bases separated the two germline ends. CDR1 and CDR2 (germline): LNHDA, SQIVND (reference sequence).

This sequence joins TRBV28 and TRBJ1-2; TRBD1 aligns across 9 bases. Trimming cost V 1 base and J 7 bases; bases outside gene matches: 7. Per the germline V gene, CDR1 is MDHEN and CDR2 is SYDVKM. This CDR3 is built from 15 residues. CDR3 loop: CASSLSDRGSGGYTF. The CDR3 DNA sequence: TGTGCCAGCAGTTTATCGGACAGGGGATCGGGTGGCTACACCTTC.

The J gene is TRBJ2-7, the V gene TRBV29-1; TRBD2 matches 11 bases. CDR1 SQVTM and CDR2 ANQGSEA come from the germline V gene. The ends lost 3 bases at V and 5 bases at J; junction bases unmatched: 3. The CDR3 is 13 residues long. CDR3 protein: CSVDTSGSNEQYF. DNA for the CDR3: TGCAGCGTTGATACTAGCGGGAGCAACGAGCAGTACTTC.

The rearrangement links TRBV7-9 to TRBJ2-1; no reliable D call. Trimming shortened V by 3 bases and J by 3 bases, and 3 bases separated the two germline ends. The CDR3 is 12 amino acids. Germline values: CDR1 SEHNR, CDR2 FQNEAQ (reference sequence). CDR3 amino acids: CASSLSYNEQFF. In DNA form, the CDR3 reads TGTGCCAGCAGCTTGAGCTACAATGAGCAGTTCTTC.

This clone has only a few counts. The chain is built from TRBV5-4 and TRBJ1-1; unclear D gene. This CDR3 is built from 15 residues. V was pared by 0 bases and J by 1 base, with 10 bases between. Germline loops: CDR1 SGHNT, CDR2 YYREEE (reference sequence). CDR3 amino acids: CASSLAGQPNTEAFF. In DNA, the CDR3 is TGTGCCAGCAGCTTGGCCGGCCAGCCGAACACTGAAGCTTTCTTT.

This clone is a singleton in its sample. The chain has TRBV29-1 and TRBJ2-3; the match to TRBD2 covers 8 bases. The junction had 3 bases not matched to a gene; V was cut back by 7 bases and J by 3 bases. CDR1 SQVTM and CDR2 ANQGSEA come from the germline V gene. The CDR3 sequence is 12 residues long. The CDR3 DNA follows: TGCAGCGCGGGGGGGCGGACAGATACGCAGTATTTT. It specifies CSAGGRTDTQYF.

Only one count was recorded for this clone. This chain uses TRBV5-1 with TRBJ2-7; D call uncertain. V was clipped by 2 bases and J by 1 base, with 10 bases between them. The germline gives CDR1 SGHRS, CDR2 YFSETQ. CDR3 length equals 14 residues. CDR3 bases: TGCGCCAGCAGCTTTTATACAGTTTCCTACGAGCAGTACGTC. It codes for CASSFYTVSYEQYV.